Listed below are T cell receptor beta chains from one sample, sequenced in a study of cytomegalovirus exposure and HLA in healthy donors. Sequencing used immunoSEQ multiplex PCR; TCRdb keeps in-frame clones, though not all of them. The sample holds roughly 170,000 clones; about four fifths are singletons and the top ten take 2.8%. Sequencing was carried out using PBMCs. The receptors stem from a woman between 18 and 30 years old in good health and CMV-seropositive. Both conserved end residues are part of each CDR3. The order of the fields is D gene, clone size, V gene, J gene, CDR3 protein, CDR3 DNA. The D gene is left open where the match is weak. The size field is filled for only some rows; it gives once, few, many or a size class.

>.|.|TRBV19|TRBJ1-6
CASSMEAGDNSPLHF
TGTGCCAGTAGTATGGAGGCAGGGGATAATTCACCCCTCCACTTT
>.|few|TRBV6-4|TRBJ2-3
CASSDSSGSDTQYF
TGTGCCAGCAGTGACTCGTCAGGGTCAGATACGCAGTATTTT
>.|.|TRBV19|TRBJ1-2
CASSLGVGGYGYTF
TGTGCCAGTAGTCTCGGGGTCGGGGGCTATGGCTACACCTTC
>TRBD1|.|TRBV7-8|TRBJ1-4
CASSFNPYRTGGDEKLFF
TGTGCCAGCAGCTTTAACCCCTACAGGACAGGGGGCGATGAAAAACTGTTTTTT
>TRBD1|.|TRBV5-4|TRBJ1-4
CASSLDRASTNEKLFF
TGTGCCAGCAGCCTAGACAGGGCCTCAACTAATGAAAAACTGTTTTTT
>.|.|TRBV6-1|TRBJ1-6
CASSELGGSPLHF
TGTGCCAGCAGTGAGCTCGGGGGATCACCCCTCCACTTT
>.|.|TRBV5-1|TRBJ1-5
CASSQDSRQPQHF
TGCGCCAGCAGCCAAGACAGCCGGCAGCCCCAGCATTTT
>.|.|TRBV5-1|TRBJ2-5
CASSLDKETQYF
TGCGCCAGCAGCTTGGATAAAGAGACCCAGTACTTC
>TRBD1|.|TRBV5-1|TRBJ2-2
CASSSGQGSTGELFF
TGCGCCAGCAGCTCCGGACAGGGGTCGACCGGGGAGCTGTTTTTT
>.|.|TRBV5-6|TRBJ2-5
CASSFSETQYF
TGTGCCAGCAGCTTCTCAGAGACCCAGTACTTC
>TRBD1|.|TRBV2|TRBJ1-5
CASTTGVGQPQHF
TGTGCCAGCACAACAGGGGTCGGTCAGCCCCAGCATTTT
>.|once|TRBV7-3|TRBJ2-3
CASAASTDTQYF
TGTGCCAGCGCGGCAAGCACAGATACGCAGTATTTT
>.|.|TRBV7-6|TRBJ2-1
CASSLELGNEQFF
TGTGCCAGCAGCTTAGAACTAGGCAATGAGCAGTTCTTC
>TRBD1|.|TRBV11-2|TRBJ2-1
CASSPTGIEQFF
TGTGCCAGCAGCCCGACAGGGATTGAGCAGTTCTTC
>.|.|TRBV2|TRBJ2-1
CASDGGTNYNEQFF
TGTGCCAGCGACGGCGGGACCAACTACAATGAGCAGTTCTTC
>TRBD2|.|TRBV6-1|TRBJ2-3
CASRTSGPTDTQYF
TGTGCCAGCCGGACTAGCGGACCCACAGATACGCAGTATTTT
>.|.|TRBV6-6|TRBJ2-1
CASSYSRGGRDEQFF
TGTGCCAGCAGTTACTCGAGGGGGGGCCGGGATGAGCAGTTCTTC
>.|.|TRBV1|TRBJ2-2
CTSSQVLLAGCTGELFF
TGCACCAGCAGCCAAGTGCTACTAGCGGGGTGTACCGGGGAGCTGTTTTTT
>TRBD1|few|TRBV5-1|TRBJ2-7
CASSSTPRLIRDRDQEQYF
TGCGCCAGCAGCTCCACTCCACGACTAATCCGGGACAGGGATCAGGAGCAGTACTTC
>TRBD1|.|TRBV2|TRBJ1-2
CASSLGQGSYGYTF
TGTGCCAGCAGTCTAGGACAGGGATCCTATGGCTACACCTTC
>.|.|TRBV2|TRBJ2-4
CASRQTGQSLAKNIQYF
TGTGCCAGCAGGCAGACTGGTCAATCTCTAGCCAAAAACATTCAGTACTTC
>.|.|TRBV6-1|TRBJ1-2
CASSTWGEGNYGYTF
TGTGCCAGCAGTACCTGGGGGGAGGGAAACTATGGCTACACCTTC
>TRBD1|.|TRBV5-1|TRBJ1-1
CASSIRQGGNTEAFF
TGCGCCAGCAGCATAAGACAGGGCGGAAACACTGAAGCTTTCTTT
>.|.|TRBV6-1|TRBJ2-4
CASSEIRKDIQYF
TGTGCCAGCAGTGAGATCAGGAAGGACATTCAGTACTTC
>TRBD1|.|TRBV7-8|TRBJ1-1
CASSLDRTGFAEAFF
TGTGCCAGCAGCTTAGACCGGACAGGGTTTGCTGAAGCTTTCTTT
>.|.|TRBV5-1|TRBJ1-1
CASSPLLGGLQNTEAFF
TGCGCCAGCAGCCCACTGCTGGGGGGACTACAGAACACTGAAGCTTTCTTT
>.|.|TRBV19|TRBJ2-2
CASSIARGMNTGELFF
TGTGCCAGTAGTATCGCCCGGGGGATGAACACCGGGGAGCTGTTTTTT
>TRBD1|few|TRBV4-2|TRBJ1-2
CASSQRQGYGYTF
TGTGCCAGCAGCCAGAGACAGGGGTATGGCTACACCTTC
>TRBD2|.|TRBV5-5|TRBJ2-7
CASSRTSGSSYEQYF
TGTGCCAGCAGCCGTACTAGCGGCTCCTCCTACGAGCAGTACTTC
>.|.|TRBV6-1|TRBJ1-4
CASSEEYRGVGLFF
TGTGCCAGCAGTGAAGAGTACCGAGGCGTGGGACTGTTTTTT
>.|.|TRBV18|TRBJ1-6
CASSPAGRVNSPLHF
TGTGCCAGCTCACCAGCGGGACGGGTTAATTCACCCCTCCACTTT
>.|.|TRBV27|TRBJ2-1
CASSFSPSSYNEQFF
TGTGCCAGCAGTTTTAGTCCAAGCTCCTACAATGAGCAGTTCTTC
>TRBD2|few|TRBV10-3|TRBJ2-7
CAITSGLAHYEQYF
TGTGCCATCACCTCGGGACTAGCGCACTACGAGCAGTACTTC
>.|.|TRBV1|TRBJ1-2
CTSSQVLNWAGQRIYGYTF
TGCACCAGCAGCCAAGTCCTCAACTGGGCAGGGCAACGGATCTATGGCTACACCTTC
>.|.|TRBV9|TRBJ1-1
CASSPQGGNTEAFF
TGTGCCAGCAGCCCGCAAGGAGGGAACACTGAAGCTTTCTTT
>TRBD1|.|TRBV2|TRBJ2-6
CASSEGTGQSGANVLTF
TGTGCCAGCAGTGAAGGGACAGGCCAATCTGGGGCCAACGTCCTGACTTTC